This entry lists 9 T cell receptor beta chains sequenced from one sample in a study of blood T cell repertoires in COVID-19. Profiling relied on immunoSEQ multiplex PCR, and the TCRdb table lists in-frame clones only, not all of them. This sample yields 50,000 to 60,000 clones, of which 80% to 85% are seen a single time; over 5.5% belongs to the top ten. Sequenced sample: peripheral blood. The source of these receptors is a human donor in a cohort sampled during active or convalescent COVID-19.

This chain connects TRBV9 to TRBJ2-1; 7 bases line up with TRBD2. Looked up from germline, CDR1 is SGDLS and CDR2 is YYNGEE. V was clipped by 2 bases and J by 7 bases; unmatched bases: 6. The CDR3 covers 14 residues. In nucleotides, the CDR3 is TGTGCCAGCAGCGTGGGTCTAGCGGTGAATGAGCAGTTCTTC. It yields the protein CASSVGLAVNEQFF. Together with reference TRBV9 and TRBJ2-1, the CDR3 gives the full variable domain: DSGVTQTPKHLITATGQRVTLRCSPRSGDLSVYWYQQSLDQGLQFLIQYYNGEERAKGNILERFSAQQFPDLHSELNLSSLELGDSALYFCASSVGLAVNEQFFGPGTRLTVL.

In this sample, this clone turned up a few times. V gene TRBV6-1 combines with J gene TRBJ1-5, with 11 bases lining up with TRBD1. The germline gives CDR1 MNHNS, CDR2 SASEGT. CDR3 size: 15 residues. V was clipped by 3 bases and J by 5 bases; unmatched bases: 3. The CDR3 loop is CASSDRDRGYQPQHF. CDR3 DNA sequence: TGTGCCAGCAGTGACAGGGACAGGGGGTATCAGCCCCAGCATTTT.

This sequence joins TRBV7-2 and TRBJ1-1; D unresolved. Trimming cost V 5 bases and J 1 base, with 11 bases left between them. Germline V gene data show CDR1 as SGHTA and CDR2 as FQGNSA. The CDR3 is 14 amino acids. In DNA, the CDR3 is TGTGCCAGCAGCATTTTGGACTCGAACACTGAAGCTTTCTTT. This gives the protein CASSILDSNTEAFF.

The chain recombines TRBV5-6 with TRBJ2-1; D perhaps matches TRBD2 (6 bases). Germline V lookup: CDR1 SGHDT, CDR2 YYEEEE. The V end was cut by 6 bases, the J end by 6 bases, with 22 bases between. This CDR3 region has 16 residues. The CDR3 nucleotides are TGTGCCAGCACAGATTTAAGGCTAGCGTCCCCCAATGAGCAGTTCTTC. Protein sequence: CASTDLRLASPNEQFF. The whole variable domain, filled in from reference TRBV5-6 and TRBJ2-1, reads DAGVTQSPTHLIKTRGQQVTLRCSPKSGHDTVSWYQQALGQGPQFIFQYYEEEERQRGNFPDRFSGHQFPNYSSELNVNALLLGDSALYLCASTDLRLASPNEQFFGPGTRLTVL.

The chain couples TRBV4-3 to TRBJ1-1; 7 bases align to TRBD1. CDR3 length equals 15 residues. The germline gives CDR1 LGHNA, CDR2 YSLEER. The J segment lost 8 bases and the V segment lost 0 bases, leaving 9 bases of the junction unmatched. In DNA, the CDR3 is TGCGCCAGCAGCCAAGATCCCCGACAGGGTTTGGAAGCTTTCTTT. Translated: CASSQDPRQGLEAFF.

The V call is TRBV6-5, the J call TRBJ1-1, with TRBD1 matching 7 bases. V was clipped by 5 bases and J by 4 bases; unmatched bases: 4. Per the germline V gene, CDR1 is MNHEY and CDR2 is SVGAGI. The CDR3 spans 13 residues. CDR3 DNA: TGTGCCAGCAGTCCTGACAGGGCCACTGAAGCTTTCTTT. It translates to CASSPDRATEAFF.

The chain couples TRBV3-1 (or the pseudogene TRBV3-2) to TRBJ1-2, with 8 bases aligning to TRBD1. Germline V CDR1 and CDR2: LGHDT, YNNKEL (reference sequence). The CDR3 length is 14 residues. The V gene end was trimmed by 7 bases and the J gene end by 5 bases; junction bases not matched to a gene: 9. The CDR3, as DNA: TGTGCCAGCAACCTCAGGGGGCAGGAGTATGGCTACACCTTC. Residues: CASNLRGQEYGYTF.

The V gene is TRBV4-1, the J gene TRBJ2-7; tentative D call: TRBD2 (5 bases). V lost 2 bases and J lost 6, with 14 bases in between. Germline-derived CDR1 and CDR2 are MGHRA and YSYEKL. The CDR3 sequence is 14 residues long. CDR3 in amino acids: CASSQFEARGEQYF. CDR3 bases: TGCGCCAGCAGCCAATTCGAGGCCCGGGGCGAGCAGTACTTC.

The gene calls are TRBV5-1 and TRBJ2-5, with D possibly matching TRBD2 (5 bases). Germline CDR1 is SGHRS and CDR2 is YFSETQ. V lost 2 bases to trimming and J lost 0 bases, with 8 bases between them. The CDR3 sequence is 14 residues long. The CDR3 DNA reads as TGCGCCAGCAGCTTCATCGGGGACCAAGAGACCCAGTACTTC. Translating it yields CASSFIGDQETQYF.